This passage covers 16 T cell receptor beta chains from one sample sequenced in a study of monozygotic twins with inflammatory bowel disease. TCRdb reprocessed the 5' RACE reads and keeps a single row for each CDR3 protein, giving no DNA. The sample holds over 110,000 distinct CDR3 sequences. Sequenced sample: blood. These receptors originate from a human donor with ulcerative colitis or Crohn's disease, or a healthy co-twin of an affected twin (not recorded which).

The rearrangement links TRBV4-3 to TRBJ2-1; the TCRdb D gene call, TRBD1, has no DNA to confirm it. Per the germline V gene, CDR1 is LGHNA and CDR2 is YSLEER. The CDR3 extends over 17 amino acids. CDR3 amino acids: CASSHATDGTLDNEQFF.

The genes are TRBV19 and TRBJ1-2. Looked up from germline, CDR1 is LNHDA and CDR2 is SQIVND (reference sequence). CDR3 size: 16 residues. The CDR3 sequence: CASSIVGKSSTSGYTF.

The gene calls are TRBV29-1 and TRBJ2-1; the TCRdb call, TRBD1, lacks DNA for checking. Germline-derived CDR1 and CDR2 are SQVTM and ANQGSEA. The CDR3 sequence is 14 residues long. The chain's CDR3 is CSARAGGLPNEQIF.

The chain recombines TRBV7-2 with TRBJ2-3; TCRdb lists TRBD1, though no DNA is available to test this call. Germline V gene sequence: CDR1 SGHTA, CDR2 FQGNSA. The CDR3 contains 14 residues. CDR3 region: CASSATGYTDTQYF.

This sequence joins TRBV12-5 and TRBJ1-5. Germline-derived CDR1 and CDR2 are LGHNT and FRNRAP. The CDR3 sequence is 12 residues long. The CDR3 reads CASGTANQPQHF.

This chain connects TRBV3-1 to TRBJ2-2; TCRdb indicates TRBD1, and absent DNA this call remains unverified. This CDR3 comprises 14 residues. CDR1 is LGHDT, CDR2 YNNKEL, per germline (reference sequence). The CDR3 sequence: CASSRGGNTGELFF.

The chain has TRBV18 and TRBJ2-5. Germline CDR1 reads KGHSH; CDR2 reads LQKENI. This CDR3 region has 14 residues. The CDR3 sequence is CASSPGRYQETQYF.

The CDR3 is CASNPGVVSQQIF. This chain joins TRBV7-9 and TRBJ2-1; TCRdb designates TRBD1, a call that cannot be tested without DNA. CDR1 and CDR2 (germline): SEHNR, FQNEAQ (reference sequence). The CDR3 runs to 13 residues.

The rearrangement joins TRBV12-5 to TRBJ1-5. The CDR3 runs 19 residues. Germline CDR1 and CDR2: LGHNT and FRNRAP. The CDR3 is CASGLVLKYDGNSNQPQHF.

The chain is built from TRBV4-1 and TRBJ2-5; the D gene TCRdb calls, TRBD1, cannot be checked with no DNA. CDR1 and CDR2 (germline): MGHRA, YSYEKL. The CDR3 runs to 14 residues. CDR3 residues: CASSRGTGKETQYF.

This chain uses TRBV19 with TRBJ2-5; TCRdb reports TRBD1, a call that lacks DNA to check it against. This CDR3 contains 15 residues. Germline V CDR1 and CDR2: LNHDA, SQIVND (reference sequence). CDR3 sequence reads: CASSIGSRGSETQYF.

The chain carries TRBV4-3 and TRBJ2-7; the D gene TCRdb calls, TRBD1, cannot be checked with no DNA. The CDR3 loop spans 14 amino acids. Germline lookup yields CDR1 LGHNA and CDR2 YSLEER. The CDR3 loop is CASSRGGQGREQYF.

The chain carries TRBV12-3 or TRBV12-4 and TRBJ1-5; with no DNA, the TCRdb D assignment of TRBD1 cannot be verified. This CDR3 contains 14 residues. The chain's CDR3 is CASSFRAFNQPQHF.

The chain joins TRBV24-1 to TRBJ1-2; the TCRdb D gene call, TRBD1, has no DNA to confirm it. The CDR3 has 18 amino acids. The V gene's germline CDR1 is KGHDR and CDR2 SFDVKD. The CDR3 here is CATSDSRTLGTGPYGYTF.

This chain joins TRBV5-5 and TRBJ2-7; TCRdb indicates TRBD1, and absent DNA this call remains unverified. The CDR3 totals 14 residues. Looked up from germline, CDR1 is SGHKS and CDR2 is YYEKEE (reference sequence). The CDR3: CASSTAGTPYEQYF.

The chain has TRBV7-2 and TRBJ1-5. The CDR3 totals 12 residues. Germline V gene lookup returns CDR1 SGHTA and CDR2 FQGNSA. The CDR3: CASSPINQPQHF.